These 16 T cell receptor beta chains share one sample of origin, sequenced in a study of blood T cell repertoires in COVID-19. Data came from immunoSEQ multiplex PCR; TCRdb stores just in-frame clones and leaves some out. The data show about 480,000 clones, with roughly 90% seen just once and over 1.5% held by the top ten. The sequenced sample was PBMCs or T cells enriched from blood (not recorded which). These receptor sequences come from a woman aged 40 to 50 who had recovered from COVID-19.

The gene calls are TRBV7-6 and TRBJ1-1, with 7 bases that match TRBD1. There are 15 residues in the CDR3. The germline V gene has CDR1 SGHVS and CDR2 FNYEAQ. Losses at the gene ends were 1 base for V and 3 bases for J; bases not matched to a gene: 5. This CDR3 is CASSLGDSEYTEAFF. Here the CDR3 DNA reads TGTGCCAGCAGCTTAGGGGACAGTGAATACACTGAAGCTTTCTTT.

The chain combines TRBV19 with TRBJ1-5; D unclear. V lost 7 bases and J lost 0, with 7 bases in between. The CDR3 covers 13 residues. Germline assignment: CDR1 LNHDA and CDR2 SQIVND (reference sequence). CDR3 nucleotide sequence: TGTGCCAGTAACTTCAATAGCAATCAGCCCCAGCATTTT. This codes for CASNFNSNQPQHF.

The table lists this clone with a few counts. The chain is built from TRBV7-9 and TRBJ2-2; D uncertain. The germline CDR1 and CDR2 sequences are SEHNR and FQNEAQ (reference sequence). The CDR3 has 17 amino acids. The V gene lost 5 bases and the J gene lost 1 base, with 17 bases spanning the gap. The CDR3 here is CASSPERVRRNTGELFF. The CDR3 nucleotides read TGTGCCAGCAGCCCAGAACGGGTTCGAAGGAACACCGGGGAGCTGTTTTTT.

The chain employs TRBV7-9 and TRBJ2-2; D perhaps matches TRBD2 (5 bases). This CDR3 has 18 residues. Germline CDR1 is SEHNR and CDR2 is FQNEAQ (reference sequence). Trimming shortened V by 1 base and J by 0 bases, and 15 bases separated the two germline ends. The CDR3, as DNA: TGTGCCAGCAGCTTAGTCCCCCCAAAGCGGTCGAACACCGGGGAGCTGTTTTTT. This gives the protein CASSLVPPKRSNTGELFF.

This clone was recorded once. The chain joins TRBV18 to TRBJ2-1; a possible D gene is TRBD2 (5 bases). Germline assignment: CDR1 KGHSH and CDR2 LQKENI. Deletions cut 3 bases from V and 0 bases from J, with 9 bases between. This CDR3 is built from 15 residues. The DNA of the CDR3 is TGTGCCAGCTCACCCGTAGCGAGCTCCTACAATGAGCAGTTCTTC. Its protein product is CASSPVASSYNEQFF.

V is TRBV6-4 and J is TRBJ1-2, with 7 bases lining up with TRBD1. Per the germline V gene, CDR1 is MRHNA and CDR2 is SNTAGT. The CDR3 spans 16 residues. V lost 6 bases, J lost 6 bases, and 16 bases stayed unmatched. CDR3 protein: CASRPYGQAGGDGYTF. The DNA of the CDR3 is TGTGCCAGCAGGCCCTACGGACAGGCCGGGGGGGATGGCTACACCTTC.

The genes are TRBV5-6 and TRBJ1-1, with D possibly being TRBD1 (5 bases). CDR1 is SGHDT and CDR2 is YYEEEE in the germline V gene. Trimming shortened V by 0 bases and J by 2 bases, and 8 bases separated the two germline ends. The CDR3 consists of 14 residues. This chain's CDR3 is CASSLDRSNTEAFF. The CDR3 region has the DNA TGTGCCAGCAGCTTGGACAGGTCTAACACTGAAGCTTTCTTT.

The table lists this clone with a few counts. The V and J genes are TRBV11-2 and TRBJ2-3; 12 bases are shared with TRBD2. CDR1 SGHAT and CDR2 FQNNGV come from the germline V gene. This CDR3 contains 15 residues. Trimming removed 3 bases from V and 7 bases from J; junction bases left unmatched: 5. CDR3 DNA sequence: TGTGCCAGCAGCTTTCTAGCGGGAGGGCCCCATACGCAGTATTTT. Its translation: CASSFLAGGPHTQYF.

V usage is TRBV9 and J usage is TRBJ2-1; 8 bases align to TRBD1. V lost 5 bases and J lost 3; bases outside the gene matches: 10. CDR3 length: 16 amino acids. Germline V gene lookup returns CDR1 SGDLS and CDR2 YYNGEE. The chain's CDR3 is CASSQTGTGDYNEQFF. CDR3 nucleotides: TGTGCCAGCAGTCAAACCGGGACAGGAGACTACAATGAGCAGTTCTTC.

V usage is TRBV5-1 and J usage is TRBJ1-1; D is uncertain. CDR1 and CDR2 from the germline V gene are SGHRS and YFSETQ. The CDR3 consists of 15 residues. The V end lost 0 bases, the J end lost 1 base, and 10 bases lay between the germline ends. This CDR3 reads CASSLAYLGNTEAFF. CDR3 in DNA: TGCGCCAGCAGCTTGGCCTACCTCGGGAACACTGAAGCTTTCTTT.

The CDR3 sequence: CASSDVTTASTDTQYF. In DNA, the CDR3 is TGCGCCAGCAGCGACGTCACTACGGCAAGCACAGATACGCAGTATTTT. This chain uses TRBV5-1 with TRBJ2-3; D remains unclear. The CDR3 loop spans 16 amino acids. Looked up from germline, CDR1 is SGHRS and CDR2 is YFSETQ. Trimming cost V 4 bases and J 0 bases, with 15 bases left between them. The full variable domain, with the rest looked up from reference TRBV5-1 and TRBJ2-3, is KAGVTQTPRYLIKTRGQQVTLSCSPISGHRSVSWYQQTPGQGLQFLFEYFSETQRNKGNFPGRFSGRQFSNSRSEMNVSTLELGDSALYLCASSDVTTASTDTQYFGPGTRLTVL.

The chain links TRBV11-2 to TRBJ2-7; D is unclear. CDR3 size: 16 residues. The V and J ends lost 1 base and 2 bases respectively, with 15 bases between them. From germline, CDR1 is SGHAT and CDR2 FQNNGV. In DNA form, the CDR3 reads TGTGCCAGCAGCTTAGGTTATGGTGGCAGGCCCTACGAGCAGTACTTC. This encodes CASSLGYGGRPYEQYF.

This rearrangement joins TRBV9 to TRBJ2-7; possible D gene TRBD1, 6 bases. V was trimmed by 0 bases and J by 1 base, leaving 11 bases between them. CDR1 SGDLS and CDR2 YYNGEE come from the germline V gene. The CDR3 is 15 residues long. This CDR3 is CASSVGGHLSYEQYF. The CDR3 nucleotides read TGTGCCAGCAGCGTAGGGGGACACCTATCCTACGAGCAGTACTTC.

This chain connects TRBV11-3 to TRBJ2-3; D may be TRBD1 (6 bases). The CDR3 has 15 amino acids. Trimming took 5 bases from V and 0 from J, leaving 12 bases between them. Germline CDR1 reads SGHNT; CDR2 reads YENEEA. The CDR3 region has the DNA TGTGCCAGCAGCCAACAGGGTTATAGCACAGATACGCAGTATTTT. This sequence encodes CASSQQGYSTDTQYF.

V and J are TRBV6-4 and TRBJ2-3; the D is unclear. V was pared by 4 bases and J by 4 bases, with 12 bases between. Germline V CDR1 and CDR2: MRHNA, SNTAGT. The CDR3 is 14 amino acids. CDR3 sequence (DNA): TGTGCCAGCAGTGTCTCCTCCCAGGCAGATACGCAGTATTTT. It is translated as CASSVSSQADTQYF.

The rearrangement links TRBV7-9 to TRBJ1-1; no definite D call. Looked up from germline, CDR1 is SEHNR and CDR2 is FQNEAQ (reference sequence). V was clipped by 3 bases and J by 8 bases, with 7 bases between them. The CDR3 has 11 amino acids. CDR3 residues: CASSLAREAFF. Written as DNA, the CDR3 is TGTGCCAGCAGCTTGGCCAGGGAAGCTTTCTTT.